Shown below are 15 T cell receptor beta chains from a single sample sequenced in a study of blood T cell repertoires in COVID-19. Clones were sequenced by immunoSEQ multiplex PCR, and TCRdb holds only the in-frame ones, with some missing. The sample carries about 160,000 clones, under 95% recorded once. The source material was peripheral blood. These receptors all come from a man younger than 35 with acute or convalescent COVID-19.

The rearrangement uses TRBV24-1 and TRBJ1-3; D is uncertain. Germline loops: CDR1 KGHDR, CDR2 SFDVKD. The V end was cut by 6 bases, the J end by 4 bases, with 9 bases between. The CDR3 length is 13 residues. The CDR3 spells CATSRGKGNTIYF. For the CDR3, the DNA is TGTGCCACCAGTCGAGGGAAGGGAAACACCATATATTTT.

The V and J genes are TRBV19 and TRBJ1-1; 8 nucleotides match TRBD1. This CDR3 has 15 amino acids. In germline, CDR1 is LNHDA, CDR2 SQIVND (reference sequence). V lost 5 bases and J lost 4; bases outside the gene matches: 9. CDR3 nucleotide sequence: TGTGCCAGTAGTGAGCAGGACAGGGTTGGCACTGAAGCTTTCTTT. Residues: CASSEQDRVGTEAFF.

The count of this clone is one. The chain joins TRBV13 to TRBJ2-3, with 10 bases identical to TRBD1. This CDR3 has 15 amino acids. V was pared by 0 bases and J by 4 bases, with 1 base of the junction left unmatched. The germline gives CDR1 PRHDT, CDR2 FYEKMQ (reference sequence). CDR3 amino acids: CASSLGTGGPDTQYF. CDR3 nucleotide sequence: TGTGCCAGCAGCTTAGGGACAGGGGGCCCAGATACGCAGTATTTT.

CDR3 coding DNA: TGTGCCAGCAGTTACGGACTAGCGGGGGGCGGCTACGAGCAGTACTTC. Amino acids: CASSYGLAGGGYEQYF. V usage is TRBV6-2 or TRBV6-3 and J usage is TRBJ2-7; 14 bases map to TRBD2. CDR1 and CDR2 from the germline V gene are MNHEY and SVGEGT. This CDR3 region has 16 residues. The V and J ends lost 2 bases and 3 bases, in that order; junction bases with no gene match: 3.

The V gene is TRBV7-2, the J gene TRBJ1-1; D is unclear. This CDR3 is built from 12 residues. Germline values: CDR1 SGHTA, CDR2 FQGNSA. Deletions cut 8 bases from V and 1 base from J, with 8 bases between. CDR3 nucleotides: TGTGCCAGCCCCGTGTCGAACACTGAAGCTTTCTTT. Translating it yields CASPVSNTEAFF. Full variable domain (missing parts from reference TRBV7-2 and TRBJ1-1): GAGVSQSPSNKVTEKGKDVELRCDPISGHTALYWYRQSLGQGLEFLIYFQGNSAPDKSGLPSDRFSAERTGGSVSTLTIQRTQQEDSAVYLCASPVSNTEAFFGQGTRLTVV.

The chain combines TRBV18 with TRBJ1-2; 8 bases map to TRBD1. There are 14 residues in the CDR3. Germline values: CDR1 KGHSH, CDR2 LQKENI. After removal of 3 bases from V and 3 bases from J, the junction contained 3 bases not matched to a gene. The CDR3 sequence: CASSPGQDHYGYTF. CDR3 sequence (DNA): TGTGCCAGCTCACCGGGACAGGACCACTATGGCTACACCTTC.

CDR3 bases: TGTGCCAGCAGCCCCAGGGACTACAGGTCGACCGGGGAGCTGTTTTTT. Translation gives CASSPRDYRSTGELFF. This chain joins TRBV9 and TRBJ2-2; 7 bases match TRBD2. From germline, CDR1 is SGDLS and CDR2 YYNGEE. J gave up 5 bases and V 4 bases, and 11 bases lay outside the gene matches. The CDR3 totals 16 residues. Using reference TRBV9 and TRBJ2-2 for the parts outside the CDR3, the full variable domain is DSGVTQTPKHLITATGQRVTLRCSPRSGDLSVYWYQQSLDQGLQFLIQYYNGEERAKGNILERFSAQQFPDLHSELNLSSLELGDSALYFCASSPRDYRSTGELFFGEGSRLTVL.

CDR3 protein: CALSQLSTYEQYF. CDR3 bases: TGTGCCCTCTCGCAACTGAGTACCTACGAGCAGTACTTC. The chain couples TRBV6-5 to TRBJ2-7, with D unclear. Trimming took 11 bases from V and 2 from J, leaving 16 bases between them. The CDR3 contains 13 residues. Germline CDR1 MNHEY, CDR2 SVGAGI.

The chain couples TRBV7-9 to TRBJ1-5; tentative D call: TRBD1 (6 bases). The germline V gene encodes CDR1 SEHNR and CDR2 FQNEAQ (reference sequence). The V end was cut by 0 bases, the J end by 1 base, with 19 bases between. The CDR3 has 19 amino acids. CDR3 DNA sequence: TGTGCCAGCAGCTTAGCGCAAGGTGGGGGGGGCGGAAGCAATCAGCCCCAGCATTTT. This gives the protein CASSLAQGGGGGSNQPQHF.

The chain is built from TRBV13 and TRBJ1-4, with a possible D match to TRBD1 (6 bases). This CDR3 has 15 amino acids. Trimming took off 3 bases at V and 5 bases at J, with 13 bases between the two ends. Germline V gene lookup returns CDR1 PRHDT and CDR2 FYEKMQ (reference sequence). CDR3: CASSLPGQRNEKLFF. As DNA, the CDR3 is TGTGCCAGCAGCTTGCCCGGACAGAGAAATGAAAAACTGTTTTTT.

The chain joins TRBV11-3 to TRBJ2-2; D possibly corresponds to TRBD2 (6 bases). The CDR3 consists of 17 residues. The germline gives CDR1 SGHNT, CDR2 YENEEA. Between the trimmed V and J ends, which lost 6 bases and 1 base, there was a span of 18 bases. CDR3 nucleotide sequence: TGTGCCAGCAGAGACTCCGGGAGAAACAAGAACACCGGGGAGCTGTTTTTT. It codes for CASRDSGRNKNTGELFF.

The CDR3 is CASSFAGSSYNSPLHF. The CDR3 bases are TGTGCCAGCAGCTTCGCGGGGAGCTCCTATAATTCACCCCTCCACTTT. The genes are TRBV11-2 and TRBJ1-6, with D unresolved. Per germline, CDR1 SGHAT and CDR2 FQNNGV. The CDR3 extends over 16 amino acids. With 3 bases removed from V and 0 bases from J, the gap between germline ends came to 9 bases.

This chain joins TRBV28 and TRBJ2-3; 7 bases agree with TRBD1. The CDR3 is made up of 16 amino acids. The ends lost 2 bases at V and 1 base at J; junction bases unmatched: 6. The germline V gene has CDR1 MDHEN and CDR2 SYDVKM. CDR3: CASSLDRAGGTDTQYF. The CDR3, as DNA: TGTGCCAGCAGTTTAGACAGGGCGGGCGGCACAGATACGCAGTATTTT.

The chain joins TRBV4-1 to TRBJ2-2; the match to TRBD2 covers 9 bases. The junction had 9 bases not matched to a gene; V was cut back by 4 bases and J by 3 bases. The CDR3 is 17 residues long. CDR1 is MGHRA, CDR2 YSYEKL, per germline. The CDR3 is CASSPPWPSGDTGELFF. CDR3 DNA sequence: TGCGCCAGCAGCCCACCGTGGCCTAGCGGGGACACCGGGGAGCTGTTTTTT.

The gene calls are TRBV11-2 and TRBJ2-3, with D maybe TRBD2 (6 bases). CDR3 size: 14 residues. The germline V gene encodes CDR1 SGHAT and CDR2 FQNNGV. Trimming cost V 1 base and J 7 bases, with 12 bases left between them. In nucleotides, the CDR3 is TGTGCCAGCAGCTTAGGACGCGGGACCTATACGCAGTATTTT. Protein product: CASSLGRGTYTQYF.